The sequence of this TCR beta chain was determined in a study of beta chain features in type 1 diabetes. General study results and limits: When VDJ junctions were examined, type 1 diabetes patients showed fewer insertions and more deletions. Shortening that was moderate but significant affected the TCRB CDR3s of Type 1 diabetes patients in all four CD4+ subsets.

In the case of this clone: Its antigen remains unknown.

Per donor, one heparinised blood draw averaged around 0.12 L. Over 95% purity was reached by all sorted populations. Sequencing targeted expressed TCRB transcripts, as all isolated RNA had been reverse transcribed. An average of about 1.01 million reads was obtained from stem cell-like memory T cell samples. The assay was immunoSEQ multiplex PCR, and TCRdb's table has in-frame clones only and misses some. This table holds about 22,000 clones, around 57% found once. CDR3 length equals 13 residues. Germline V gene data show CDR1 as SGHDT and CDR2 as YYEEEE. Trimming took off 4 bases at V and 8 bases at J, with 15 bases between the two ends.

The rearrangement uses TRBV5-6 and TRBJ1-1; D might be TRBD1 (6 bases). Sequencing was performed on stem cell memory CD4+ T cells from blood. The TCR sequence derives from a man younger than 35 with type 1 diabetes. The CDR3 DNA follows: TGTGCCAGCAGCCGCAGGGGAAGGGGAGAAGCTTTCTTT. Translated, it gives CASSRRGRGEAFF.